This T cell receptor (beta chain) emerged from a study of T cells expressing NK-cell markers. The CDR3 contains 18 residues. Germline CDR1 LGHNA, CDR2 YNFKEQ. For each CDR3 protein, TCRdb gives one entry from its re-call of the 5' RACE reads, without DNA. Here the sample table reports over 150,000 distinct CDR3 sequences. Sequencing input: blood T cells: a sorted CD56 or NKG2C T cell subset, CD4+ or CD8+ T cells, or bulk PBMC T cells (not recorded which). The V and J genes are TRBV4-2 and TRBJ2-7; TCRdb's D call of TRBD2 is untestable without DNA. The clonotype comes from a man aged 18-70 years in good health. The CDR3 is CASSQVFSGTPEGYEQYF.